This T cell receptor (beta chain) was recorded in a study of cytomegalovirus exposure and HLA in healthy donors. The PCR was carried out with 60 Vbeta primers and 13 Jbeta primers. Assay: immunoSEQ multiplex PCR; the TCRdb copy retains only in-frame clones and omits some. The sample lists approximately 170,000 clones; 55% to 80% were seen once. Sequenced input: PBMCs. This sequence was found in a woman aged 18 to 35 in good health and CMV-seropositive.

This CDR3 reads CTSSQDVTGTGRYNEQFF. CDR3 nucleotides: TGCACCAGCAGCCAAGATGTCACAGGGACAGGTCGATACAATGAGCAGTTCTTC. The J gene is TRBJ2-1, the V gene TRBV1; the table calls TRBD1, which could not be checked here. TRBV1 is reported as a pseudogene. The CDR3 has 18 amino acids.